These T cell receptor beta chains were read from a single sample in a study of blood T cells in healthy people across ages. MiXCR was run by TCRdb on the 5' RACE reads, yielding one entry per CDR3 protein. There are 550,000 to 650,000 distinct CDR3 sequences in the sample; around 27% occur only once, and over 3.5% lies in the top ten. The sample was also reused in another study, on T cells of mothers and their children.

Sequences were obtained from blood. These receptors were taken from a boy between 2 and 10 years old in good health. The CDR3 runs from the conserved cysteine through the conserved F or W. Each record gives: J gene, V gene, CDR3 protein.

TRBJ2-7 | TRBV7-3 | CASSLSGVGYEQYF
- | TRBV25-1 | CASSDLRREQYF
TRBJ2-1 | TRBV6-5 | CASSYFEGLSLRQFF
TRBJ2-2 | TRBV5-1 | CASSLQGAGTGELFF
TRBJ2-1 | TRBV19 | CASRVLAGGEQFF
- | TRBV27 | CASSQTGLPPGEQYF
TRBJ1-3 | TRBV13 | CASSLVRGSGNTIYF
TRBJ2-3 | TRBV5-1 | CASSLGQGLSTDTQYF
TRBJ1-4 | TRBV6-5 | CASRDPGARGEKLFF
TRBJ2-3 | TRBV5-1 | CASSPGTSSSTDTQYF
TRBJ2-1 | TRBV6-5 | CASSYSGTARNNEQFF
TRBJ2-1 | TRBV12-3/TRBV12-4 | CASSRARRSSGGNEQFF
- | TRBV14 | CASSQEWGRSSYEQYF
- | TRBV25-1 | CASNRVGLETQYF
TRBJ2-5 | TRBV7-9 | CASSRTSGRARETQYF
TRBJ2-3 | TRBV20-1 | CSAREARLLINTDTQYF
TRBJ1-2 | TRBV12-3/TRBV12-4 | CASSLTGNHRYTF
TRBJ1-1 | TRBV2 | CASRAQEDSEAFF
TRBJ2-5 | TRBV3-1 | CASSPSHRQEETQYF
TRBJ2-7 | TRBV13 | CASTGLAGEQYF
TRBJ2-2 | TRBV7-9 | CASSLTGIGELFF
TRBJ2-7 | TRBV3-1 | CASSQDMMTPVEGEQYF
TRBJ2-6 | TRBV6-4 | CASSGTRTGANVLTF
TRBJ2-7 | TRBV20-1 | CSARYRNEQYF
TRBJ2-7 | TRBV7-2 | CASSLAGPTTYEQYF
TRBJ1-2 | TRBV24-1 | CATSDLLRQGANYGYTF
TRBJ1-2 | TRBV12-3/TRBV12-4 | CASSLHGPQGYTF
TRBJ2-7 | TRBV5-6 | CASSLGPSLRDTYEQYF
TRBJ2-1 | TRBV11-2 | CASRSLRGRSDNEQFF